These T cell receptor beta chains were read from a single sample in a study of cytomegalovirus exposure and HLA in healthy donors. Sequenced by immunoSEQ multiplex PCR; TCRdb stores in-frame clones only, minus some. The sample records some 120,000 clones, 74% being singletons. Sequenced sample: PBMCs. These receptors all stem from a woman between 50 and 59 years old in good health and CMV-seropositive. Both conserved end residues are part of each CDR3. The D gene is left open where the match is weak. The size entry is marked missing in some rows and otherwise reads once, few, many or a size class.

clone size,D gene,J gene,V gene,CDR3 length,CDR3 protein,CDR3 DNA
once,-,TRBJ2-7,TRBV4-1,18,CASSQSISGTGYSYEQYF,TGCGCCAGCAGCCAAAGCATCTCCGGGACTGGATACTCCTACGAGCAGTACTTC
-,-,TRBJ2-7,TRBV11-2,12,CASSFGAYEQYF,TGTGCCAGCAGCTTCGGTGCCTACGAGCAGTACTTC
-,TRBD1,TRBJ2-2,TRBV11-2,16,CASSLVMDRRTVELFF,TGTGCCAGCAGCTTAGTCATGGACAGGAGGACGGTGGAGCTGTTTTTT
once,TRBD2,TRBJ2-3,TRBV7-2,17,CASRMASGYLLTDTQYF,TGTGCCAGCCGGATGGCTAGCGGCTATCTTCTCACAGATACGCAGTATTTT
-,-,TRBJ2-7,TRBV4-2,16,CASSQGYRDTEYEQYF,TGTGCCAGCAGCCAGGGATACCGGGACACAGAATACGAGCAGTACTTC
once,-,TRBJ1-5,TRBV18,15,CASSLSSVSNQPQHF,TGTGCCAGCTCACTGTCCAGCGTCAGCAATCAGCCCCAGCATTTT
-,-,TRBJ1-2,TRBV6-6,13,CASSQTAPYGYTF,TGTGCCAGCAGCCAGACAGCTCCCTATGGCTACACCTTC
-,TRBD2,TRBJ2-3,TRBV2,15,CASSPGRLATDTQYF,TGTGCCAGCAGCCCCGGGAGGTTGGCCACAGATACGCAGTATTTT
few,TRBD1,TRBJ2-5,TRBV11-2,17,CASSLDLTGGEVETQYF,TGTGCCAGCAGCTTAGACCTCACAGGGGGCGAAGTAGAGACCCAGTACTTC
-,TRBD2,TRBJ2-2,TRBV7-9,18,CASSYRLLSSGATGELFF,TGTGCCAGCAGCTACAGACTCTTGTCTAGCGGGGCCACCGGGGAGCTGTTTTTT
-,-,TRBJ2-3,TRBV7-3,15,CASSRAGADTDTQYF,TGTGCCAGCAGCCGCGCGGGGGCGGACACAGATACGCAGTATTTT
-,-,TRBJ2-3,TRBV2,14,CASSGSAVADTQYF,TGTGCCAGCAGTGGCTCCGCGGTTGCAGATACGCAGTATTTT
-,TRBD1,TRBJ2-7,TRBV28,12,CASRADRAEQYF,TGTGCCAGCAGGGCGGACAGGGCCGAGCAGTACTTC
-,TRBD2,TRBJ2-7,TRBV15,17,CATSRALGTSGDYEQYF,TGTGCCACCAGCAGAGCGCTCGGGACTAGCGGGGACTACGAGCAGTACTTC
-,-,TRBJ2-2,TRBV11-2,17,CASSLGGRGSNTGELFF,TGTGCCAGCAGCTTAGGCGGCCGCGGGTCGAACACCGGGGAGCTGTTTTTT
-,-,TRBJ2-1,TRBV7-2,17,CASSYRQAGSSYNEQFF,TGTGCCAGCAGCTACCGACAAGCGGGCAGCTCCTACAATGAGCAGTTCTTC
-,-,TRBJ1-6,TRBV11-1,15,CASSLASQANSPLHF,TGTGCCAGCAGCTTAGCGAGCCAGGCTAATTCACCCCTCCACTTT
once,TRBD2,TRBJ2-3,TRBV7-8,16,CASSLGVAGRTDTQYF,TGTGCCAGCAGCTTAGGCGTAGCGGGGCGCACAGATACGCAGTATTTT
few,-,TRBJ1-4,TRBV4-3,15,CASSQGGRVDEKLFF,TGCGCCAGCAGCCAAGGGGGGAGGGTTGATGAAAAACTGTTTTTT
-,-,TRBJ2-7,TRBV6-1,11,CASSVRRGQYF,TGTGCCAGCAGTGTGCGACGGGGGCAGTACTTC
-,TRBD1,TRBJ1-4,TRBV5-1,15,CASSSGDRRNEKLFF,TGCGCCAGCAGCTCCGGGGACAGACGTAATGAAAAACTGTTTTTT
-,TRBD1,TRBJ1-4,TRBV19,14,CASRPTGLTEKLFF,TGTGCCAGTAGACCGACAGGGTTGACTGAAAAACTGTTTTTT
-,-,TRBJ1-2,TRBV5-6,13,CASSLEAGRGYTF,TGTGCCAGCAGCTTGGAAGCAGGGCGTGGCTACACCTTC
few,-,TRBJ2-7,TRBV7-9,13,CASSLVVAYEQYF,TGTGCCAGCAGCTTAGTTGTAGCCTACGAGCAGTACTTC
-,-,TRBJ1-2,TRBV21-1,13,CASSNRDRVCYTF,TGTGCCAGCAGCAACCGGGACAGGGTTTGCTACACCTTC
-,TRBD2,TRBJ2-3,TRBV7-8,17,CASSLVLAGGGGDTQYF,TGTGCCAGCAGCTTAGTTCTAGCGGGGGGGGGAGGAGATACGCAGTATTTT
-,-,TRBJ2-5,TRBV5-1,14,CASSLPDTSKTQYF,TGCGCCAGCAGCTTACCAGACACGTCTAAGACCCAGTACTTC
-,-,TRBJ1-2,TRBV9,13,CASSPQGNYGYTF,TGTGCCAGCAGCCCTCAGGGCAACTATGGCTACACCTTC
-,TRBD1,TRBJ2-1,TRBV5-6,14,CASSSGTGYNEQFF,TGTGCCAGCAGCTCCGGGACAGGGTACAATGAGCAGTTCTTC
-,TRBD1,TRBJ2-5,TRBV6-6,14,CASSYSTGGETQYF,TGTGCCAGCAGTTACTCGACAGGGGGAGAGACCCAGTACTTC
-,-,TRBJ1-2,TRBV2,15,CASIKDSSAIYGYTF,TGTGCCAGCATTAAGGACAGCTCAGCCATCTATGGCTACACCTTC
-,-,TRBJ2-3,TRBV20-1,11,CSQQVTDTQYF,TGCAGTCAACAGGTCACAGATACGCAGTATTTT
-,-,TRBJ2-1,TRBV7-8,14,CASSLGGARNEQFF,TGTGCCAGCAGCTTGGGGGGGGCGCGGAATGAGCAGTTCTTC
-,-,TRBJ1-2,TRBV7-9,12,CASSPHWSGYTF,TGTGCCAGCAGCCCCCATTGGAGTGGCTACACCTTC
-,-,TRBJ1-5,TRBV7-2,16,CASSLEAGGSNQPQHF,TGTGCCAGCAGCTTAGAGGCGGGGGGAAGTAATCAGCCCCAGCATTTT
-,-,TRBJ1-1,TRBV11-2,13,CASSLERGTEAFF,TGTGCCAGCAGCTTAGAAAGGGGCACTGAAGCTTTCTTT
few,TRBD1,TRBJ2-2,TRBV6-1,15,CASTRTGGADGELFF,TGTGCCAGCACTCGGACAGGGGGCGCCGACGGGGAGCTGTTTTTT
-,-,TRBJ1-2,TRBV19,13,CASSPGSNYGYTF,TGTGCCAGTAGTCCGGGATCTAACTATGGCTACACCTTC
-,-,TRBJ2-3,TRBV11-2,18,CASSQGWTAIISTDTQYF,TGTGCCAGCAGCCAGGGGTGGACAGCAATCATTAGCACAGATACGCAGTATTTT
-,TRBD1,TRBJ1-2,TRBV6-5,15,CASSYTGTGVYGYTF,TGTGCCAGCAGTTATACCGGGACAGGGGTATATGGCTACACCTTC
-,-,TRBJ2-5,TRBV5-1,13,CASSLTGKETQYF,TGCGCCAGCAGCTTAACAGGGAAAGAGACCCAGTACTTC
-,-,TRBJ1-5,TRBV2,14,CASSLAASNQPQHF,TGTGCCAGCAGTCTAGCAGCTAGCAATCAGCCCCAGCATTTT
-,TRBD2,TRBJ2-5,TRBV5-4,15,CASSPLAGGPETQYF,TGTGCCAGCAGCCCCCTAGCGGGGGGGCCAGAGACCCAGTACTTC
-,TRBD1,TRBJ1-5,TRBV27,15,CASTTTGLRNQPQHF,TGTGCCAGCACCACGACAGGGCTTCGCAATCAGCCCCAGCATTTT
-,-,TRBJ2-7,TRBV6-4,13,CASSRSGESEQYF,TGTGCCAGCAGCCGGTCAGGCGAGTCCGAGCAGTACTTC
few,TRBD1,TRBJ1-6,TRBV29-1,13,CSVSDRVNSPLHF,TGCAGCGTTTCGGACAGGGTTAATTCACCCCTCCACTTT
once,-,TRBJ2-3,TRBV6-5,16,CASSYQGGIPTDTQYF,TGTGCCAGCAGTTACCAGGGCGGAATCCCGACAGATACGCAGTATTTT
-,TRBD2,TRBJ2-2,TRBV27,14,CASSFASGLGELFF,TGTGCCAGCAGTTTCGCTAGCGGGCTCGGGGAGCTGTTTTTT
-,-,TRBJ2-1,TRBV7-3,17,CASSHTTGRGPYNEQFF,TGTGCCAGCAGCCACACCACGGGGCGGGGGCCTTATAATGAGCAGTTCTTC
-,TRBD2,TRBJ2-7,TRBV7-9,16,CASNTVGSGGINEQYF,TGTGCCAGCAACACGGTTGGTTCGGGGGGAATAAACGAGCAGTACTTC
-,TRBD1,TRBJ2-7,TRBV7-9,13,CSSSTGQTYEQYF,TGTTCCAGCAGCACGGGACAGACCTACGAGCAGTACTTC
few,TRBD1,TRBJ2-3,TRBV5-8,19,CASSLGQGAILWSTDTQYF,TGTGCCAGCAGCTTGGGGCAGGGGGCGATTCTTTGGAGCACAGATACGCAGTATTTT
-,-,TRBJ1-6,TRBV2,15,CASLTGMGENSPLHF,TGTGCCAGCCTTACAGGGATGGGGGAGAATTCACCCCTCCACTTT
-,-,TRBJ1-2,TRBV6-1,15,CASSTRGGGFVGYTF,TGTGCCAGCAGTACCCGCGGGGGAGGGTTCGTCGGCTACACCTTC
-,TRBD1,TRBJ1-2,TRBV5-6,17,CASSHRGPSQPLYGYTF,TGTGCCAGCAGCCACAGGGGGCCCAGTCAACCGCTCTATGGCTACACCTTC